This entry lists 8 T cell receptor beta chains sequenced from one sample in a study of T cell clonotyping in hematopoietic cell transplantation (dated by TCRdb to the early 2020s). Preparation of the library involved the immunoSEQ multiplex PCR assay. TCRdb carries this immuneACCESS record with in-frame sequences only. Its versions omit some clonotypes, under half of them owing to an unresolved V gene in the studies checked, with the rest unexplained. The sample table lists 70,000 or so clones, roughly 93% of them with a count of one. The ten biggest clones cover 1.5% to 2% of the sample. The sample taken for sequencing was peripheral blood mononuclear cells. These receptors originate from a man over 45 in good health. Some clones in this sample may be carry-over from other donors' samples.

The chain uses TRBV27 and TRBJ2-3; D unresolved. From germline, CDR1 is MNHEY and CDR2 SMNVEV (reference sequence). CDR3 size: 12 residues. The germline V and J ends were trimmed by 3 bases and 3 bases, with 4 bases remaining between them. The CDR3 spells CASSLGTDTQYF. CDR3 in DNA: TGTGCCAGCAGTTTGGGGACAGATACGCAGTATTTT.

The chain is built from TRBV27 and TRBJ1-4; 8 bases agree with TRBD1. CDR3 length: 14 amino acids. In germline, CDR1 is MNHEY, CDR2 SMNVEV (reference sequence). V lost 6 bases to trimming and J lost 8 bases; unmatched junction nucleotides: 8. CDR3 in amino acids: CASSKGQGGEKLFF. The CDR3 DNA follows: TGTGCCAGCAGCAAAGGACAGGGAGGGGAAAAACTGTTTTTT.

Only one count was recorded for this clone. The V call is TRBV2, the J call TRBJ1-2; D is unclear. The length of the CDR3 is 15 residues. CDR1 is SNHLY, CDR2 FYNNEI, per germline. Between the trimmed V and J ends, which lost 6 bases and 3 bases, there was a span of 17 bases. The CDR3 reads CASRAVGEADYGYTF. Written as DNA, the CDR3 is TGTGCCAGCAGAGCTGTCGGGGAGGCGGACTATGGCTACACCTTC.

The V call is TRBV4-3, the J call TRBJ2-5; no clear D gene. The V end was cut by 4 bases, the J end by 4 bases, with 16 bases between. The CDR3 is 15 residues long. Germline CDR1 LGHNA, CDR2 YSLEER. This chain's CDR3 is CASSRIRADGETQYF. Here the CDR3 DNA reads TGCGCCAGCAGCCGCATCCGGGCGGATGGAGAGACCCAGTACTTC.

The chain recombines TRBV9 with TRBJ2-7, with 8 positions matching TRBD2. The CDR3 has 15 residues. V gave up 4 bases and J gave up 4 bases; unmatched junction bases: 10. Germline values: CDR1 SGDLS, CDR2 YYNGEE. CDR3 amino acids: CASSQGPSGSYEQYF. The CDR3 DNA reads as TGTGCCAGCAGCCAGGGCCCCAGCGGGAGTTACGAGCAGTACTTC.

The V and J genes are TRBV7-8 and TRBJ1-5; possibly TRBD1 for D (5 bases). In germline, CDR1 is SGHVS, CDR2 FQNEAQ. Trimming took 3 bases from V and 1 from J, leaving 10 bases between them. This CDR3 region has 15 residues. This chain's CDR3 is CASSLSKGSNQPQHF. The DNA for the CDR3 is TGTGCCAGCAGCTTGTCCAAGGGGAGCAATCAGCCCCAGCATTTT.

The sample holds one count of this clone. The CDR3 coding sequence is TGTGCCAGCGGCAGGGGACTAGGAGCCAACGAGCAGTACTTC. Its translation: CASGRGLGANEQYF. The chain combines TRBV6-6 with TRBJ2-7; 8 bases line up with TRBD2. Germline V gene data show CDR1 as MNHNY and CDR2 as SVGAGI (reference sequence). The CDR3 is 14 amino acids. J lost 5 bases, V lost 8 bases, and 11 bases had no gene match.

J is TRBJ1-1 and V is TRBV7-3; D unresolved. CDR1 is SGHTA and CDR2 is FQGTGA in the germline V gene. The CDR3 has 14 amino acids. Trimming removed 2 bases from V and 4 bases from J, with 11 bases in between. CDR3 sequence reads: CASSLFGRATEAFF. CDR3 DNA: TGTGCCAGCAGCTTATTCGGGAGAGCCACTGAAGCTTTCTTT.